Presented here are 25 T cell receptor beta chains from one specimen sequenced in a study of CXCR3-negative and CXCR3-positive naive CD8 T cells (dated by TCRdb to about 2019). The full study reports these points: TRB CDR3s from CXCR3-positive naive cells showed higher hydrophobicity (lower Kidera factor 4), lower energy, and higher strength and volume indices than CXCR3-negative naive cells.

The instrument was a NextSeq 550. The Human TCR Profiling Kit (MiLaboratory) was used to make UMI-labeled 5' RACE TRB cDNA libraries. TCRdb reprocessed the reads and provides one entry for every CDR3 protein sequence; no DNA is given. The sample table on file contains around 60,000 distinct CDR3 sequences. The ten largest account for roughly 0.8% of the sample. Their cognate antigens are unknown. The specimen was naive CXCR3+ CD8+ T cells from blood. This specimen's cell subset or site label, interpreted: CD45RO-CCR7+CD27+CD95- naive CD8+ T cells expressing CXCR3 (TNR3+). The receptor set was obtained from a human donor in good health. Some clones in this sample may be carry-over from other donors' samples.

The CDR3 reads CASSAGPLTDTQYF. The rearrangement links TRBV10-2 to TRBJ2-3; the TCRdb D gene call, TRBD1, has no DNA to confirm it. The CDR3 consists of 14 residues. CDR1 is WSHSY and CDR2 is SAAADI in the germline V gene.

This CDR3 is CASSISSVGGEQFF. The chain recombines TRBV19 with TRBJ2-1; TCRdb's assignment of TRBD2 cannot be checked, as there is no DNA. Germline CDR1 and CDR2: LNHDA and SQIVND (reference sequence). There are 14 residues in the CDR3.

V gene TRBV21-1 combines with J gene TRBJ2-2. TRBV21-1 is a pseudogene locus. This CDR3 is built from 18 residues. The CDR3 reads CASSKALKARLLPGELFF.

The gene calls are TRBV20-1 and TRBJ1-2. CDR1 is DFQATT and CDR2 is SNEGSKA in the germline V gene (reference sequence). The CDR3 covers 17 residues. The chain's CDR3 is CSARDWSEQSPNYGYTF.

The chain joins TRBV7-3 to TRBJ2-1; the TCRdb D gene call, TRBD1, has no DNA to confirm it. This CDR3 spans 15 amino acids. Germline CDR1 SGHTA, CDR2 FQGTGA. CDR3 in amino acids: CASSLGQGAYNEQFF.

The V and J genes are TRBV20-1 and TRBJ2-1; as DNA is missing, the TRBD1 call by TCRdb cannot be tested. The germline CDR1 and CDR2 sequences are DFQATT and SNEGSKA (reference sequence). The CDR3 runs 15 residues. The CDR3 loop reads CSARGGGISYNEQFF.

V and J are TRBV27 and TRBJ1-2; absent DNA, TCRdb's TRBD1 call cannot be checked. The CDR3 runs 13 residues. The germline V gene has CDR1 MNHEY and CDR2 SMNVEV (reference sequence). CDR3 sequence: CASSLGRFRGYTF.

The chain couples TRBV27 to TRBJ2-2. Looked up from germline, CDR1 is MNHEY and CDR2 is SMNVEV (reference sequence). The CDR3 runs 11 residues. CDR3 in amino acids: CASSIFGELFF.

J is TRBJ2-6 and V is TRBV29-1. The germline V gene has CDR1 SQVTM and CDR2 ANQGSEA. The length of the CDR3 is 15 residues. This chain's CDR3 is CSVDRVGSGANVLTF.

The chain combines TRBV7-9 with TRBJ2-4. Germline V CDR1 and CDR2: SEHNR, FQNEAQ (reference sequence). CDR3 length: 13 residues. CDR3 in amino acids: CVSSDSTQNIQYF. The full variable domain, with the rest looked up from reference TRBV7-9 and TRBJ2-4, is DTGVSQNPRHKITKRGQNVTFRCDPISEHNRLYWYRQTLGQGPEFLTYFQNEAQLEKSRLLSDRFSAERPKGSFSTLEIQRTEQGDSAMYLCVSSDSTQNIQYFGAGTRLSVL.

V usage is TRBV7-9 and J usage is TRBJ2-1; TCRdb returns TRBD2, unconfirmable since there is no DNA. This CDR3 contains 17 residues. CDR1 and CDR2 (germline): SEHNR, FQNEAQ (reference sequence). CDR3: CASSLALLAGGHNEQFF. Full variable domain (rest looked up from reference TRBV7-9 and TRBJ2-1): DTGVSQNPRHKITKRGQNVTFRCDPISEHNRLYWYRQTLGQGPEFLTYFQNEAQLEKSRLLSDRFSAERPKGSFSTLEIQRTEQGDSAMYLCASSLALLAGGHNEQFFGPGTRLTVL.

The chain is built from TRBV28 and TRBJ2-5; TCRdb lists TRBD1, though no DNA is available to test this call. There are 17 residues in the CDR3. Per the germline V gene, CDR1 is MDHEN and CDR2 is SYDVKM. The CDR3 is CASSPIPDQKNQETQYF.

The chain uses TRBV5-1 and TRBJ1-5; TCRdb calls TRBD1, which cannot be checked without DNA. From germline, CDR1 is SGHRS and CDR2 YFSETQ. The CDR3 runs to 13 residues. The chain's CDR3 is CASSDRLGQPQHF.

This chain's CDR3 is CSARGQDANTGELFF. The chain combines TRBV20-1 with TRBJ2-2; TCRdb's D call of TRBD1 is untestable without DNA. This CDR3 comprises 15 residues. Germline V lookup: CDR1 DFQATT, CDR2 SNEGSKA (reference sequence).

This rearrangement joins TRBV5-8 to TRBJ2-7; there is no DNA to check the TCRdb D call of TRBD1. CDR1 is SGHTS, CDR2 YDEGEE, per germline. The CDR3 length is 14 residues. This CDR3 reads CASSLEGTPYEQYF. The whole variable domain, remainder taken from reference TRBV5-8 and TRBJ2-7, is EAGVTQSPTHLIKTRGQQATLRCSPISGHTSVYWYQQALGLGLQFLLWYDEGEERNRGNFPPRFSGRQFPNYSSELNVNALELEDSALYLCASSLEGTPYEQYFGPGTRLTVT.

The V gene is TRBV7-3, the J gene TRBJ2-3; TCRdb's assignment of TRBD1 cannot be checked, as there is no DNA. The CDR3 length is 16 residues. Germline V lookup: CDR1 SGHTA, CDR2 FQGTGA. CDR3 loop: CASSPRDSLNTDTQYF.

The chain recombines TRBV7-3 with TRBJ1-1; TCRdb's assignment of TRBD1 cannot be checked, as there is no DNA. From germline, CDR1 is SGHTA and CDR2 FQGTGA. This CDR3 spans 17 amino acids. CDR3 protein: CASSLLGGRGGNTEAFF. The variable domain in full, with the rest retrieved from reference TRBV7-3 and TRBJ1-1, is GAGVSQTPSNKVTEKGKYVELRCDPISGHTALYWYRQSLGQGPEFLIYFQGTGAADDSGLPNDRFFAVRPEGSVSTLKIQRTERGDSAVYLCASSLLGGRGGNTEAFFGQGTRLTVV.

The V gene is TRBV29-1, the J gene TRBJ2-7. Per the germline V gene, CDR1 is SQVTM and CDR2 is ANQGSEA. The CDR3 length is 11 residues. CDR3 sequence reads: CSVLKEDEQYF.

The rearrangement joins TRBV21-1 to TRBJ1-5; there is no DNA to check the TCRdb D call of TRBD1. TRBV21-1 has pseudogene status. The CDR3 is 15 amino acids. This CDR3 is CASSNKGGNNQPQHF.

This chain uses TRBV9 with TRBJ2-7; without DNA, the TCRdb call of TRBD2 cannot be checked. The CDR3 has 15 amino acids. Per the germline V gene, CDR1 is SGDLS and CDR2 is YYNGEE. The CDR3 spells CASSPRSGSSYEQYF.

V usage is TRBV27 and J usage is TRBJ2-7; TCRdb indicates TRBD1, and absent DNA this call remains unverified. The CDR3 loop spans 13 amino acids. Germline V lookup: CDR1 MNHEY, CDR2 SMNVEV (reference sequence). The CDR3 reads CASRDRGSYEQYF.

J is TRBJ2-2 and V is TRBV29-1. Per the germline V gene, CDR1 is SQVTM and CDR2 is ANQGSEA. The CDR3 loop spans 14 amino acids. The chain's CDR3 is CSVVPGLNTGELFF.

The V gene is TRBV7-6, the J gene TRBJ2-7. The CDR3 is 14 residues long. The germline V gene has CDR1 SGHVS and CDR2 FNYEAQ. The CDR3 protein is CASSLEPQAYEQYF.

This chain joins TRBV7-9 and TRBJ2-1; the TCRdb call, TRBD1, lacks DNA for checking. This CDR3 region has 15 residues. Germline loops: CDR1 SEHNR, CDR2 FQNEAQ (reference sequence). The CDR3: CASSSGTGVRYEQFF.

The chain combines TRBV6-6 with TRBJ1-1; checking the TCRdb D call of TRBD1 is not possible without DNA. The CDR3 totals 18 residues. Germline V CDR1 and CDR2: MNHNY, SVGAGI (reference sequence). CDR3 sequence reads: CASSYVGAGISRNTEAFF.